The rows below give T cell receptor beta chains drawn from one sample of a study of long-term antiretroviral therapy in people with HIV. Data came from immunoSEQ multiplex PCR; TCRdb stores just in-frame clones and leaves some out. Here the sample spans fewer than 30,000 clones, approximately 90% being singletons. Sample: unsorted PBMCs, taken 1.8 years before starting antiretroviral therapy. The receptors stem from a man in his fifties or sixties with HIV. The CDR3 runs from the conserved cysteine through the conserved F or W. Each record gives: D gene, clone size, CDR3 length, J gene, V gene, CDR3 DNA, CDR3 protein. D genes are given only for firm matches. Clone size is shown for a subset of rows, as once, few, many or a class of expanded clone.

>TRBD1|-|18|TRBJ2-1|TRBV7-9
TGTGCCAGCAGCCGGGACAGGAAGGGAGGAAGCTCCTACAATGAGCAGTTCTTC
CASSRDRKGGSSYNEQFF
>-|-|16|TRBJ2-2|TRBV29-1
TGCAGCGTTGAAGTGGGGGCCAGCAAACTCACCGGGGAGCTGTTTTTT
CSVEVGASKLTGELFF
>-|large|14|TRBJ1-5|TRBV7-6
TGTGCCAGCAGCTTGGGGAGTCTCAATCAGCCCCAGCATTTT
CASSLGSLNQPQHF
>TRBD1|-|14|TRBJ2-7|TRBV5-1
TGCGCCAGCAGCCGGGACAGGGCCGTTTACGAGCAGTACTTC
CASSRDRAVYEQYF
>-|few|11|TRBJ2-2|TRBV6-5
TGTGCCACCGATGGCGGCCGGGAGCTGTTTTTT
CATDGGRELFF
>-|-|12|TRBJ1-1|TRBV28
TGTGCCAGCAGTTTGGTTGGCCCTGAAGCTTTCTTT
CASSLVGPEAFF
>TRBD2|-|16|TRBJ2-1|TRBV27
TGTGCCAGCAGTTACGCCGGGACTAACCCTTACAATGAGCAGTTCTTC
CASSYAGTNPYNEQFF
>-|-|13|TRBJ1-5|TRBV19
TGTGCCAGTAGAGCGACGGCGAATCAGCCCCAGCATTTT
CASRATANQPQHF
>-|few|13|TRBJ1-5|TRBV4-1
TGCGCCAGCAGTCGTGAACGGGATCAGCCCCAGCATTTT
CASSRERDQPQHF
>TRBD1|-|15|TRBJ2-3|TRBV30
TGTGCCTGGAGTGGACAGGGGTCACGCACAGATACGCAGTATTTT
CAWSGQGSRTDTQYF
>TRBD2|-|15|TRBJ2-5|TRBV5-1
TGCGCCAGCAGCCGTAGCGGGGGAGAACAAGAGACCCAGTACTTC
CASSRSGGEQETQYF
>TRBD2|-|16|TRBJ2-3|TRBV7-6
TGTGCCAGCAGCCCGACTAGCGGGGGGACCCTCGATACGCAGTATTTT
CASSPTSGGTLDTQYF
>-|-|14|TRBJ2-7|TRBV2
TGTGCCAGCAGTGAATCTTTATACTCCTACGAGCAGTACTTC
CASSESLYSYEQYF
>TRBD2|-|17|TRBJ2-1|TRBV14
TGTGCCAGCAGCCAGAGACTAGCAGCCCTCTCCTACAATGAGCAGTTCTTC
CASSQRLAALSYNEQFF
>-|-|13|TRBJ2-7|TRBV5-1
TGCGCCAGCAGAGCGGACAGTTACTACGAGCAGTACTTC
CASRADSYYEQYF
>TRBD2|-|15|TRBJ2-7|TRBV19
TGTGCCAGTAGTATAGGGGCGGGAGTTACCTACGAGCAGTACTTC
CASSIGAGVTYEQYF
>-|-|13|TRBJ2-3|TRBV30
TGTGCCTGGAGGGGGCAGGGGACAGATACGCAGTATTTT
CAWRGQGTDTQYF
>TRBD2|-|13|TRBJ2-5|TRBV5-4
TGTGCCAGCAGCCCCACAGCGGGGGAGACCCAGTACTTC
CASSPTAGETQYF
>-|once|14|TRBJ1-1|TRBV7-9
TGTGCCAGCAGCTTCCGGGGCGCGGACGCTGAAGCTTTCTTT
CASSFRGADAEAFF
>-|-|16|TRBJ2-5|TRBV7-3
TGTGCCAGCAGCTCTAAACCCCCGGGGGGCGGAGAGACCCAGTACTTC
CASSSKPPGGGETQYF
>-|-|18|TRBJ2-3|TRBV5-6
TGTGCCAGCAGCTTGATCCGGGACCTACAGATGGGCGCAGATACGCAGTATTTT
CASSLIRDLQMGADTQYF
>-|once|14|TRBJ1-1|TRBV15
TGTGCCACCAGCAGAGCTGGCATTAACACTGAAGCTTTCTTT
CATSRAGINTEAFF
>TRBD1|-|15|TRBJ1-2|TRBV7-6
TGTGCCAGCAGCCCCTGGGGACCAGGGGGCTATGGCTACACCTTC
CASSPWGPGGYGYTF
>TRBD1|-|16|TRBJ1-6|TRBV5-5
TGTGCCAGCAGCTTGGGGGACGGGACAGCTAATTCACCCCTCCACTTT
CASSLGDGTANSPLHF
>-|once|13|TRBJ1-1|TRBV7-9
TGTGCCAGCAGCTTGGAAGGGCTGACTGAAGCTTTCTTT
CASSLEGLTEAFF
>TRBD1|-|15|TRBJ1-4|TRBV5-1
TGCGCCAGCAGCCCCGGGACAGGGGGACAAGAAAAACTGTTTTTT
CASSPGTGGQEKLFF
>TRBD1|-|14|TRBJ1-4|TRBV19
TGTGCCAGTATCCCGACAGGGCGAGCTGAAAAACTGTTTTTT
CASIPTGRAEKLFF